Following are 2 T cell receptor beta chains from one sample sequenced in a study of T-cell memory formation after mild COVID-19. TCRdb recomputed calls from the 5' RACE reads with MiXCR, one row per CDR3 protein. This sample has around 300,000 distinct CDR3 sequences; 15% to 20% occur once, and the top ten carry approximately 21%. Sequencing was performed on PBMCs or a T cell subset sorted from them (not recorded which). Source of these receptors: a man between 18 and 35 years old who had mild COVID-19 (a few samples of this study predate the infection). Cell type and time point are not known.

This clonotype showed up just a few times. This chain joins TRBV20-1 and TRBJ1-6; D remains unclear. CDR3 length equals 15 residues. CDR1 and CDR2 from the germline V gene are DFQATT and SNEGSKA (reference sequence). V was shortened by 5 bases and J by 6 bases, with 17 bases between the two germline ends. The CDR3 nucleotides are TGCAGTGCTGGCTCCACCGGCCGGACTAATTCACCCCTCCACTTT. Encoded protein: CSAGSTGRTNSPLHF.

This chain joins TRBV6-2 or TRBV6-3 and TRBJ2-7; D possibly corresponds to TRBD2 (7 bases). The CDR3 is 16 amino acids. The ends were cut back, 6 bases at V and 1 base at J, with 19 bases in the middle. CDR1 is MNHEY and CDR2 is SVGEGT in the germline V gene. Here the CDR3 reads CASSPGGPGQSYEQYV. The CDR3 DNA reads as TGTGCCAGCAGCCCGGGGGGTCCTGGACAGTCCTACGAGCAGTACGTC.